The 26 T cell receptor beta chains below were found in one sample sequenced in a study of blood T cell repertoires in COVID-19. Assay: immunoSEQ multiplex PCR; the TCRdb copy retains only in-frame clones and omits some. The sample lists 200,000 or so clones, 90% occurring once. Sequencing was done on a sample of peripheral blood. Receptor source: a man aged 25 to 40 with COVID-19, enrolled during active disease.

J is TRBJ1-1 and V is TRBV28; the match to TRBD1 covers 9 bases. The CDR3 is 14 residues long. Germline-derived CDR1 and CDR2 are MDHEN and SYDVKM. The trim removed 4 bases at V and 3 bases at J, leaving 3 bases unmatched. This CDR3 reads CASSSQGADTEAFF. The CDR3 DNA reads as TGTGCCAGCAGTTCACAGGGGGCGGACACTGAAGCTTTCTTT.

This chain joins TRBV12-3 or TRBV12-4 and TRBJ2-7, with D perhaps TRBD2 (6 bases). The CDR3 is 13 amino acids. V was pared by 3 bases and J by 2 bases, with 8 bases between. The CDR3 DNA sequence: TGTGCCAGCAGTTTTGCGGGAACCTACGAGCAGTACTTC. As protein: CASSFAGTYEQYF.

CDR3 nucleotides: TGTGCCATCAGGGATCAGGGGAGCACTGAAGCTTTCTTT. This codes for CAIRDQGSTEAFF. The genes are TRBV10-3 and TRBJ1-1; D is possibly TRBD1 (6 bases). V was pared by 6 bases and J by 4 bases, with 12 bases between. In germline, CDR1 is ENHRY, CDR2 SYGVKD. This CDR3 has 13 residues.

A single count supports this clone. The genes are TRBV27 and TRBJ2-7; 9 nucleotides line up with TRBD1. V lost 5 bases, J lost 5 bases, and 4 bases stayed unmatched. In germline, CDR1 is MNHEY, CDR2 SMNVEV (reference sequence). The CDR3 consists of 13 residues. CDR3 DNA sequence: TGTGCCAGCAGTCCCACAGGGGGCCACGAGCAGTACTTC. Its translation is CASSPTGGHEQYF.

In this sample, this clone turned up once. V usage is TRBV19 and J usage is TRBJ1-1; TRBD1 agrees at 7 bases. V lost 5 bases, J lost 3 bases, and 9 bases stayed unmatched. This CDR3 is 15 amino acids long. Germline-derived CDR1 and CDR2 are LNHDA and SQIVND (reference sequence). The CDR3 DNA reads TGTGCCAGTAGTTCACTTACAGGGGACGACACTGAAGCTTTCTTT. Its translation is CASSSLTGDDTEAFF.

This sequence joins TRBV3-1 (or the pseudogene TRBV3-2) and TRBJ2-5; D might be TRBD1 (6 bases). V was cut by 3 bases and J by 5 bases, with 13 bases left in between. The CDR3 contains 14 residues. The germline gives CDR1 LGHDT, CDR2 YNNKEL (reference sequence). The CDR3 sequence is CASSHDRYKETQYF. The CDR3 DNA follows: TGTGCCAGCAGCCACGACAGGTATAAGGAGACCCAGTACTTC.

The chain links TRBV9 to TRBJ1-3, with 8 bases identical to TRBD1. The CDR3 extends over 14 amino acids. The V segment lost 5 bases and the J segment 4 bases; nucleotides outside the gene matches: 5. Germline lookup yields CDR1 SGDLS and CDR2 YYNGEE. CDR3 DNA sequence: TGTGCCAGCAGTGTACAGGGGGGAGGAAACACCATATATTTT. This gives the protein CASSVQGGGNTIYF.

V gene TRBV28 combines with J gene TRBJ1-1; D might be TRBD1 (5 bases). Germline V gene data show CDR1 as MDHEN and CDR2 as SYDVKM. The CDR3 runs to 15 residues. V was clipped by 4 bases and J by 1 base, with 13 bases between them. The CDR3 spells CASSSPLQGNTEAFF. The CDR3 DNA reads TGTGCCAGCAGTTCCCCCCTCCAGGGGAACACTGAAGCTTTCTTT.

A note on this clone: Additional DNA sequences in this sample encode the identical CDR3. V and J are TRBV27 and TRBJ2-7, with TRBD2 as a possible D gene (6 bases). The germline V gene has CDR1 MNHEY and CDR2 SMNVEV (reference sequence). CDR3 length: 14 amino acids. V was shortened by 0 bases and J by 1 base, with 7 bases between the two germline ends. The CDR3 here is CASSLSGTSYEQYF. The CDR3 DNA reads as TGTGCCAGCAGTTTATCGGGGACTTCCTACGAGCAGTACTTC.

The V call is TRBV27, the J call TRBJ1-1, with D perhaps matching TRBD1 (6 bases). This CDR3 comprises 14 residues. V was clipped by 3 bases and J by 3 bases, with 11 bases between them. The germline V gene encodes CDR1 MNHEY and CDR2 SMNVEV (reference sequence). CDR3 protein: CASSFLGAHTEAFF. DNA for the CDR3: TGTGCCAGCAGTTTTTTGGGGGCTCACACTGAAGCTTTCTTT.

The CDR3 bases are TGTGCCAGCAGCTGGGCGGGGTTAACCTACAATGAGCAGTTCTTC. Translating gives CASSWAGLTYNEQFF. The chain couples TRBV7-2 to TRBJ2-1; possibly TRBD2 for D (6 bases). CDR1 and CDR2 (germline): SGHTA, FQGNSA. The CDR3 has 15 amino acids. Trimming left V 4 bases short and J 2 bases short, with 12 bases between.

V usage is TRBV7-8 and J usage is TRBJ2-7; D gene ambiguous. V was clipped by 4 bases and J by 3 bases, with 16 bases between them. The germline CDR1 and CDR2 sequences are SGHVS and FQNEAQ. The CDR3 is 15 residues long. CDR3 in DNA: TGTGCCAGCAGCTCGCCAGAAAAACGCCTCTACGAGCAGTACTTC. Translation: CASSSPEKRLYEQYF.

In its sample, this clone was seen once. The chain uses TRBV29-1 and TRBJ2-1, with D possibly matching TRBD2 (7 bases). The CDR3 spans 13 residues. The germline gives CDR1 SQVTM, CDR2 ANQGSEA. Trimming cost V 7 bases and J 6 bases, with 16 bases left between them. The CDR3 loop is CSGSLGGLNEQFF. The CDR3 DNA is TGCAGCGGTTCCCTCGGGGGGCTCAATGAGCAGTTCTTC.

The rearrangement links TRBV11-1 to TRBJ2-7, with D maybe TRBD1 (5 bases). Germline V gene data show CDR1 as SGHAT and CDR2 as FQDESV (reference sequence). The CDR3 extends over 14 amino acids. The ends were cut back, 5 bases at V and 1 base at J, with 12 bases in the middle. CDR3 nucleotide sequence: TGTGCCAGCAGCCGGCGGACACATTCCTACGAGCAGTACTTC. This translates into CASSRRTHSYEQYF.

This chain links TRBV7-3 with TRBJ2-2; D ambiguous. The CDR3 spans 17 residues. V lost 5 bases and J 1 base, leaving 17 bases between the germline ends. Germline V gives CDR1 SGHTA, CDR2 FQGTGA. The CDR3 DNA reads TGTGCCAGCAGCCCCAGCCTAGGCCCCTGGAACACCGGGGAGCTGTTTTTT. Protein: CASSPSLGPWNTGELFF.

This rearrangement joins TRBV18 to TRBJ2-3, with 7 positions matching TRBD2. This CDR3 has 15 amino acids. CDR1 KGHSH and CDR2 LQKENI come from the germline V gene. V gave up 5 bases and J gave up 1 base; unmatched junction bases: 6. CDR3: CASSSRGEGTDTQYF. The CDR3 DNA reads TGTGCCAGCTCATCACGGGGGGAGGGCACAGATACGCAGTATTTT.

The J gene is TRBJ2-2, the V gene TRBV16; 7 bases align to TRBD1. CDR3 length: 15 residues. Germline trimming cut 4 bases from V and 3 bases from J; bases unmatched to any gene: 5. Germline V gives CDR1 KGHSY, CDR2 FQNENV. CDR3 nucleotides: TGTGCCAGCAGCCTGACGACAGGGTACACCGGGGAGCTGTTTTTT. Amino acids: CASSLTTGYTGELFF.

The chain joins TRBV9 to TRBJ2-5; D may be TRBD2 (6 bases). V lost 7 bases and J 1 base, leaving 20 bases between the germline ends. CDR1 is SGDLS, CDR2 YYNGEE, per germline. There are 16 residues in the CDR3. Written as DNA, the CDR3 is TGTGCCAGCGCAGCCGGAGGGGCAAGATCCCAAGAGACCCAGTACTTC. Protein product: CASAAGGARSQETQYF. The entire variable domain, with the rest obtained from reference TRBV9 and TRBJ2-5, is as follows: DSGVTQTPKHLITATGQRVTLRCSPRSGDLSVYWYQQSLDQGLQFLIQYYNGEERAKGNILERFSAQQFPDLHSELNLSSLELGDSALYFCASAAGGARSQETQYFGPGTRLLVL.

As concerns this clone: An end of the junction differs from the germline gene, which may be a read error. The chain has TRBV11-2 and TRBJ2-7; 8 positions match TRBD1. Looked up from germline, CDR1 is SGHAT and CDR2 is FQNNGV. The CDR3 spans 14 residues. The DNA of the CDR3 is TGTGCCAGCAGCTTCACAGGGGGGATTAGCGAGCGGTACTTC. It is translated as CASSFTGGISERYF.

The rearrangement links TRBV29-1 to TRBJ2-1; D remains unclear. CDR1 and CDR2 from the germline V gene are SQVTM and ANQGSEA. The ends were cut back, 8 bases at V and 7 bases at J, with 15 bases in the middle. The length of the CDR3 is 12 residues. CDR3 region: CSIWRVRNEQFF. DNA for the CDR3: TGCAGCATCTGGAGAGTTAGGAATGAGCAGTTCTTC.

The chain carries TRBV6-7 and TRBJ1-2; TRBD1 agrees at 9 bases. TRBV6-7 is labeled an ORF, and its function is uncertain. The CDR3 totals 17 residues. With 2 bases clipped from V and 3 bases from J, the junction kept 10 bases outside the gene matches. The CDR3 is CASSYGTGLITDYGYTF. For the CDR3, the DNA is TGTGCCAGCAGTTACGGGACAGGGCTTATTACTGACTATGGCTACACCTTC.

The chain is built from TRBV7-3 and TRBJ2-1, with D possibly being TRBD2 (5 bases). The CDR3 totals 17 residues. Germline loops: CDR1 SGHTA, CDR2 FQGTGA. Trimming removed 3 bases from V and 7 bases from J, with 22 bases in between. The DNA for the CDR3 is TGTGCCAGCAGCTTCCAAGGAGGACTGGACTTCTTTAATGAGCAGTTCTTC. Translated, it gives CASSFQGGLDFFNEQFF.

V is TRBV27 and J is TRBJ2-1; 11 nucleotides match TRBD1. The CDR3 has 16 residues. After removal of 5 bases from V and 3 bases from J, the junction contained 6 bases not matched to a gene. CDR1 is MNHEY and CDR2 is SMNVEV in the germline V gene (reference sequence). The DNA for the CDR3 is TGTGCCAGCAGTCCCAGGACAGGGGGCGTCTACAATGAGCAGTTCTTC. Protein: CASSPRTGGVYNEQFF.

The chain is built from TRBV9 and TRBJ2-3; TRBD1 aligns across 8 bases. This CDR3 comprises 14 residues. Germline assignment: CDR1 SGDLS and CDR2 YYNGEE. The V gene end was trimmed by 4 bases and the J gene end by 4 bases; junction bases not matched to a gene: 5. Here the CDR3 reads CASSPRTGPDTQYF. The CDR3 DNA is TGTGCCAGCAGCCCCCGGACAGGGCCAGATACGCAGTATTTT.

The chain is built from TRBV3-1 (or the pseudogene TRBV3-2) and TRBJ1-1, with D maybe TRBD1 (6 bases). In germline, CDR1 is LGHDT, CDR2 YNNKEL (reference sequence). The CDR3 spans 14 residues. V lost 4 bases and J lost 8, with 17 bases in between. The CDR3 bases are TGTGCCAGCAGCCGAACTAGGGCCGGGACAGAAGCTTTCTTT. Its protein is CASSRTRAGTEAFF.

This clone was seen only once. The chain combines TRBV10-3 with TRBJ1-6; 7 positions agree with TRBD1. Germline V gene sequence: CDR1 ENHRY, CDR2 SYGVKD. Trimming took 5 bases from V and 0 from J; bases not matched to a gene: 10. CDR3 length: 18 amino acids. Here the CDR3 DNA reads TGTGCCATCAGTACTACGGACAGGTCGAGCTCCTATAATTCACCCCTCCACTTT. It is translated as CAISTTDRSSSYNSPLHF.